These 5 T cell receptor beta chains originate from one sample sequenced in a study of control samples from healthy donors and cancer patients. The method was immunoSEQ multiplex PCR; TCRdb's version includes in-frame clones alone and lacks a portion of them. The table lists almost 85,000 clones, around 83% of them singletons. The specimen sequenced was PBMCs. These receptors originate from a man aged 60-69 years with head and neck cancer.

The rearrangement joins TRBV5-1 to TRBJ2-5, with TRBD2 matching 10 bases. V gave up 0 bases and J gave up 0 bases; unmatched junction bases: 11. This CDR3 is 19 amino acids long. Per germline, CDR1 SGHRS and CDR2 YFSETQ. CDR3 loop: CASSLAGTSGAGDQETQYF. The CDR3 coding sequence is TGCGCCAGCAGCTTGGCCGGCACTAGCGGGGCCGGGGACCAAGAGACCCAGTACTTC. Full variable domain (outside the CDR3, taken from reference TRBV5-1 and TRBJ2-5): KAGVTQTPRYLIKTRGQQVTLSCSPISGHRSVSWYQQTPGQGLQFLFEYFSETQRNKGNFPGRFSGRQFSNSRSEMNVSTLELGDSALYLCASSLAGTSGAGDQETQYFGPGTRLLVL.

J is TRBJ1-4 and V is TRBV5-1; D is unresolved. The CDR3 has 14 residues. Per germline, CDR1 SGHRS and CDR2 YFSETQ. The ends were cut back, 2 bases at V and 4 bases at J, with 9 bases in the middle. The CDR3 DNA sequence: TGCGCCAGCAGCTTAGGACTGTATAATGAAAAACTGTTTTTT. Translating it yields CASSLGLYNEKLFF.

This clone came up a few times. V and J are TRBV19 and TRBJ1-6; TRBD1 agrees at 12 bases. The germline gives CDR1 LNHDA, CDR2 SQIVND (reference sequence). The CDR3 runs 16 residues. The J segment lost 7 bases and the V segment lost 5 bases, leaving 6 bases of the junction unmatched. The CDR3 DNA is TGTGCCAGTAGTCCCGGGACAGGGGGCAAGAATTCACCCCTCCACTTT. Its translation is CASSPGTGGKNSPLHF. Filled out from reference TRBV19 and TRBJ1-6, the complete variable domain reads DGGITQSPKYLFRKEGQNVTLSCEQNLNHDAMYWYRQDPGQGLRLIYYSQIVNDFQKGDIAEGYSVSREKKESFPLTVTSAQKNPTAFYLCASSPGTGGKNSPLHFGNGTRLTVT.

Here the CDR3 reads CASSLRVGGQGGEKLFF. The DNA of the CDR3 is TGTGCCAGCAGCTTGAGGGTCGGCGGTCAGGGAGGTGAAAAACTGTTTTTT. J is TRBJ1-4 and V is TRBV5-5; a weak D match, TRBD1 (5 bases). Trimming shortened V by 1 base and J by 7 bases, and 20 bases separated the two germline ends. CDR1 is SGHKS and CDR2 is YYEKEE in the germline V gene (reference sequence). There are 17 residues in the CDR3.

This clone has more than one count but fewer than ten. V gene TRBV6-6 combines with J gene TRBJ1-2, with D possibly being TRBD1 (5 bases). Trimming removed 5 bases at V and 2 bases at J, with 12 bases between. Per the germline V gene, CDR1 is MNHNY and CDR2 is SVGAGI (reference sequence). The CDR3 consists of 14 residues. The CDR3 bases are TGTGCCAGCAGTCTCGAGAGACAGAACTATGGCTACACCTTC. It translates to CASSLERQNYGYTF.